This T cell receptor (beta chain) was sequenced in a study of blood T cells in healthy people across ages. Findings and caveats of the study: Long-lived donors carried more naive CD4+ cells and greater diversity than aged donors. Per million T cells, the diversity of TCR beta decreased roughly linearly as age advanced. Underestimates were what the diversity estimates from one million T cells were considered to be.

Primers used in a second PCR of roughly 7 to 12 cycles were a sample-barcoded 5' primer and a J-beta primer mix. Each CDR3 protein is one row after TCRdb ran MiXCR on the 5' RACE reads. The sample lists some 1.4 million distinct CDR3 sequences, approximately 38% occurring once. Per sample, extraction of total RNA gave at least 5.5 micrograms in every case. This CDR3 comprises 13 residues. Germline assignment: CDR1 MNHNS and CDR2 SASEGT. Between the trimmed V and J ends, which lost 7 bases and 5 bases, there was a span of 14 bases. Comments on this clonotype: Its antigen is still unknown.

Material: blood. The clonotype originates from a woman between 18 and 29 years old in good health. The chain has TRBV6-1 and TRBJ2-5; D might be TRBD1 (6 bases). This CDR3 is CASTLGQWETQYF. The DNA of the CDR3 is TGTGCCAGCACCCTAGGACAGTGGGAGACCCAGTACTTC.